One sample yielded the 31 T cell receptor beta chains listed below, sequenced in a study of T cells in Graves' hyperthyroidism and ophthalmopathy. Authors of the study amplified TCR beta CDR3 regions from RNA transcripts. During a first-round RT-PCR of the TCR CDR3, the HTBI primer set was used. TCRdb re-called the multiplex PCR reads through MiXCR, storing one row per CDR3 protein. The table lists 300,000 to 500,000 distinct CDR3 sequences, 11% to 15% of them singletons, with under 30% in the top ten. The specimen sequenced was blood. These receptor sequences come from a man between 45 and 60 years old with Graves' ophthalmopathy.

Ten or more counts support this clonotype. J is TRBJ2-3 and V is TRBV20-1, with D hard to call. The germline V and J ends were trimmed by 5 bases and 4 bases, with 13 bases remaining between them. This CDR3 has 13 residues. Germline V CDR1 and CDR2: DFQATT, SNEGSKA (reference sequence). The chain's CDR3 is CSAFQALADTQYF. The CDR3 nucleotides are TGCAGTGCTTTCCAGGCGTTGGCAGATACGCAGTATTTT.

This chain's CDR3 is CASSESWAGELFF. The CDR3 DNA is TGTGCCAGCAGTGAAAGTTGGGCCGGGGAGCTGTTTTTT. This sequence joins TRBV6-1 and TRBJ2-2; D ambiguous. With 2 bases removed from V and 6 bases from J, the gap between germline ends came to 7 bases. The CDR3 sequence is 13 residues long. Germline values: CDR1 MNHNS, CDR2 SASEGT.

This clonotype was counted many times. The chain couples TRBV29-1 to TRBJ2-2; 10 nucleotides align to TRBD1. The V segment lost 2 bases and the J segment 6 bases; nucleotides outside the gene matches: 6. There are 15 residues in the CDR3. The germline CDR1 and CDR2 sequences are SQVTM and ANQGSEA. The CDR3 here is CSVEPTGGVAGELFF. In nucleotides, the CDR3 is TGCAGCGTTGAACCGACAGGGGGCGTCGCCGGGGAGCTGTTTTTT.

The chain links TRBV9 to TRBJ2-1; 9 bases agree with TRBD1. With V trimmed by 4 bases and J by 6 bases, 11 bases remained unmatched. Germline V gene data show CDR1 as SGDLS and CDR2 as YYNGEE. CDR3 size: 16 residues. The CDR3, as DNA: TGTGCCAGCAGCATAAGAGGTGACAGGGGGTCCAATGAGCAGTTCTTC. As protein: CASSIRGDRGSNEQFF.

This clonotype was recorded many times. The chain combines TRBV5-1 with TRBJ2-7; 9 nucleotides agree with TRBD2. With 4 bases clipped from V and 6 bases from J, the junction kept 14 bases outside the gene matches. Germline loops: CDR1 SGHRS, CDR2 YFSETQ. This CDR3 contains 16 residues. The CDR3 spells CASSPTGVAGVFEQYF. As DNA, the CDR3 is TGCGCCAGCAGCCCTACGGGGGTAGCGGGAGTGTTCGAGCAGTACTTC.

The table lists this clonotype with a few counts. This chain links TRBV7-3 with TRBJ2-5; D is perhaps TRBD1 (5 bases). Germline V CDR1 and CDR2: SGHTA, FQGTGA. V lost 3 bases and J 4 bases, leaving 18 bases between the germline ends. The CDR3 sequence is 16 residues long. CDR3 bases: TGTGCCAGCAGCTTGGTTGGGCGGACCCAGGGAGAGACCCAGTACTTC. This translates into CASSLVGRTQGETQYF.

Details on this clonotype: A junction end diverges from the germline sequence, so it may reflect a read error. The V gene is TRBV3-1, the J gene TRBJ2-7; D perhaps matches TRBD1 (5 bases). This CDR3 region has 14 residues. Germline values: CDR1 LGHDT, CDR2 YNNKEL (reference sequence). CDR3 in DNA: TGTGCCAGCAGCCAAAATCAGGGCTCCTACGAGCAGTGCTTC. Translated, it gives CASSQNQGSYEQCF.

As concerns this clonotype: The missing conserved phenylalanine or tryptophan at the end of this CDR3 makes a read error likely. This chain joins TRBV24-1 and TRBJ2-7; tentatively, D is TRBD1 or TRBD2 (6 bases each). CDR1 is KGHDR, CDR2 SFDVKD, per germline. This CDR3 is 17 amino acids long. With 4 bases removed from V and 3 bases from J, the gap between germline ends came to 21 bases. This CDR3 reads CATSDPRRDNRHYEQYL. In DNA, the CDR3 is TGTGCCACCAGTGACCCCCGGAGGGACAATCGACACTACGAGCAGTACCTC.

The chain carries TRBV6-1 and TRBJ2-1; 9 nucleotides agree with TRBD1. Germline trimming cut 6 bases from V and 1 base from J; bases unmatched to any gene: 1. Germline lookup yields CDR1 MNHNS and CDR2 SASEGT. The CDR3 covers 14 residues. The CDR3 DNA follows: TGTGCCAGCAGAGGGACAGGGTCCTACAATGAGCAGTTCTTC. Translating gives CASRGTGSYNEQFF.

This chain uses TRBV5-4 with TRBJ2-7; D is perhaps TRBD1 or TRBD2 (5 bases each). The CDR3 has 14 amino acids. Trimming removed 4 bases at V and 3 bases at J, with 14 bases between. Per the germline V gene, CDR1 is SGHNT and CDR2 is YYREEE (reference sequence). CDR3 sequence reads: CASSGGGGFYEQYF. CDR3 coding DNA: TGTGCCAGCAGCGGGGGTGGAGGCTTCTACGAGCAGTACTTC.

This clonotype occurred many times. V usage is TRBV20-1 and J usage is TRBJ2-7; TRBD1 agrees at 8 bases. Germline V CDR1 and CDR2: DFQATT, SNEGSKA (reference sequence). The CDR3 runs to 12 residues. CDR3 sequence (DNA): TGCTCTGGACAGGGCGGAGTCGACGAGCAGTACTTC. Amino acids: CSGQGGVDEQYF.

The table lists this clonotype with many counts. This rearrangement joins TRBV7-2 to TRBJ2-2, with 11 bases that match TRBD2. This CDR3 is built from 16 residues. Per the germline V gene, CDR1 is SGHTA and CDR2 is FQGNSA. With 4 bases clipped from V and 4 bases from J, the junction kept 5 bases outside the gene matches. CDR3 in amino acids: CASSSGSGRGTGELFF. CDR3 nucleotides: TGTGCCAGCAGCTCCGGTAGCGGGAGGGGCACCGGGGAGCTGTTTTTT.

At least ten counts were recorded for this clonotype. The CDR3 DNA sequence: TGCGCCAGCAGCTTGGCCTTGGCACAGGCTAATGAGCAGTTCTTC. This gives the protein CASSLALAQANEQFF. V usage is TRBV5-1 and J usage is TRBJ2-1, with TRBD1 as a possible D gene (5 bases). CDR1 is SGHRS, CDR2 YFSETQ, per germline. The V gene lost 0 bases and the J gene lost 7 bases, with 14 bases spanning the gap. The CDR3 sequence is 15 residues long.

As for this clonotype: Being one base from a much bigger clone, this may be a read error. The V and J genes are TRBV20-1 and TRBJ2-3; D not resolved. This CDR3 has 13 residues. Trimming stripped 3 bases from V and 5 bases from J, with 12 bases between. Germline assignment: CDR1 DFQATT and CDR2 SNEGSKA (reference sequence). The CDR3 protein is CSARISSGDTQYF. The CDR3 DNA sequence: TGCAGTGCTAGGATTTCCTCCGGAGATACGCAGTATTTT.

This chain links TRBV30 with TRBJ1-1; the D is unclear. The CDR3 loop spans 13 amino acids. V was pared by 2 bases and J by 4 bases, with 11 bases between. Germline V gene lookup returns CDR1 GTSNPN and CDR2 SVGIG (reference sequence). The CDR3 nucleotides are TGTGCCTGGAGTAAGGGTATCACCACTGAAGCTTTCTTT. It is translated as CAWSKGITTEAFF.

This clonotype was detected many times. The chain combines TRBV6-5 with TRBJ2-3; possibly TRBD1 or TRBD2 for D (5 bases each). The germline V gene encodes CDR1 MNHEY and CDR2 SVGAGI. V gave up 2 bases and J gave up 1 base, with 10 bases separating them. CDR3 length equals 15 residues. CDR3 amino acids: CASSYRGVRTDTQYF. The CDR3 DNA reads TGTGCCAGCAGTTACCGAGGGGTCCGCACAGATACGCAGTATTTT.

This clonotype was observed many times. Written as DNA, the CDR3 is TGTGCCAGCAGCCAAGAAGGTTATTTTTATGAGCAGTTCTTC. Translating gives CASSQEGYFYEQFF. The chain uses TRBV3-1 and TRBJ2-1; D is undetermined. CDR3 length: 14 residues. Trimming pared 0 bases from V and 8 bases from J, leaving 11 bases between. Germline CDR1 LGHDT, CDR2 YNNKEL (reference sequence).

About this clonotype itself: One end of the junction does not line up with germline, which may come from a read error. The chain carries TRBV6-5 and TRBJ1-2; 9 nucleotides align to TRBD1. This CDR3 contains 15 residues. Germline assignment: CDR1 MNHEY and CDR2 SVGAGI. This chain's CDR3 is CDSSNSGDRVVGYTF. The CDR3 DNA reads as TGTGACAGCAGTAACTCGGGGGACAGGGTGGTTGGCTACACCTTC.

The sample holds many counts of this clonotype. V and J are TRBV11-3 and TRBJ2-3; 11 nucleotides align to TRBD2. The V gene's germline CDR1 is SGHNT and CDR2 YENEEA. The trim removed 10 bases at V and 0 bases at J, leaving 3 bases unmatched. The CDR3 extends over 14 amino acids. The CDR3 bases are TGTGCCACCGGGACTAGCGGTAGCACAGATACGCAGTATTTT. It encodes CATGTSGSTDTQYF.

This clonotype was counted between two and nine times. The chain has TRBV2 and TRBJ1-4; TRBD1 is a possible D gene (6 bases). This CDR3 contains 17 residues. The germline CDR1 and CDR2 sequences are SNHLY and FYNNEI. V lost 8 bases to trimming and J lost 3 bases, with 22 bases between them. CDR3 in amino acids: CASGGTFRGQANEKLFF. CDR3 DNA: TGTGCCAGCGGGGGGACCTTTCGGGGACAAGCTAATGAAAAACTGTTTTTT.

In this sample, this clonotype turned up a few times. A much larger clonotype is one base distant, so this may be a read error. This rearrangement joins TRBV2 to TRBJ2-7; 7 bases map to TRBD1. Germline CDR1 is SNHLY and CDR2 is FYNNEI. This CDR3 contains 14 residues. The CDR3 protein is CASSDRISSYEQCF. CDR3 DNA sequence: TGTGCCAGCTCGGACAGGATAAGCTCCTACGAGCAGTGCTTC.

In this sample, this clonotype turned up many times. Here the CDR3 reads CASRRDSYEQYF. The DNA for the CDR3 is TGTGCCAGCAGGCGGGACAGCTACGAGCAGTACTTC. The rearrangement joins TRBV6-1 to TRBJ2-7, with TRBD1 as a possible D gene (7 bases). Per germline, CDR1 MNHNS and CDR2 SASEGT. V was cut by 6 bases and J by 3 bases, with 9 bases left in between. This CDR3 is 12 amino acids long.

This clonotype has more than one count but fewer than ten. This chain links TRBV6-1 with TRBJ1-1; no clear D. Germline CDR1 MNHNS, CDR2 SASEGT. This CDR3 contains 12 residues. Trimming took off 5 bases at V and 7 bases at J, with 11 bases between the two ends. The CDR3 coding sequence is TGTGCCAGCAGTACCAAAACCGGTGAAGCTTTCTTT. Its translation: CASSTKTGEAFF.

This clonotype was seen repeatedly, ten times or more. This chain links TRBV18 with TRBJ2-5; TRBD1 matches 9 bases. The V gene end was trimmed by 3 bases and the J gene end by 7 bases; junction bases not matched to a gene: 12. The CDR3 length is 16 residues. Germline CDR1 and CDR2: KGHSH and LQKENI. The DNA for the CDR3 is TGTGCCAGCTCACCCTCTCCCGGGACAGGGATTGGGACCCAGTACTTC. Its translation: CASSPSPGTGIGTQYF.

The chain recombines TRBV28 with TRBJ2-3; D might be TRBD2 (5 bases). This CDR3 comprises 13 residues. Per germline, CDR1 MDHEN and CDR2 SYDVKM. Deletions cut 10 bases from V and 7 bases from J, with 18 bases between. In nucleotides, the CDR3 is TGTGCCACTTCTCCGGGGTCCCAGAATACGCAGTATTTT. Amino acids: CATSPGSQNTQYF.

In regard to this clonotype: This may arise from a read error, as a much more abundant clone is one base away. V is TRBV29-1 and J is TRBJ1-3; D remains unclear. V was cut by 3 bases and J by 4 bases, with 10 bases left in between. CDR1 is SQVTM and CDR2 is ANQGSEA in the germline V gene. The CDR3 is 13 residues long. Here the CDR3 reads CSVDSGSGNTIYF. In DNA form, the CDR3 reads TGCAGCGTTGATTCGGGGAGCGGAAACACCATATATTTT.

The chain links TRBV28 to TRBJ2-5; D call uncertain. Trimming left V 4 bases short and J 2 bases short, with 14 bases between. The CDR3 is 15 amino acids. CDR1 and CDR2 (germline): MDHEN, SYDVKM. The CDR3 sequence is CASSYPIGRQETQYF. As DNA, the CDR3 is TGTGCCAGCAGTTACCCGATCGGTAGGCAAGAGACCCAGTACTTC.

The V and J genes are TRBV7-2 and TRBJ2-5; possible D gene TRBD1, 5 bases. Germline CDR1 and CDR2: SGHTA and FQGNSA. With 5 bases removed from V and 2 bases from J, the gap between germline ends came to 15 bases. The CDR3 has 15 residues. The CDR3 nucleotides are TGTGCCAGCAGCGACTCAGGGATCCCTCAAGAGACCCAGTACTTC. Translated: CASSDSGIPQETQYF.

The chain employs TRBV7-2 and TRBJ2-7, with D perhaps TRBD2 (5 bases). The germline V gene has CDR1 SGHTA and CDR2 FQGNSA. Trimming left V 5 bases short and J 4 bases short, with 15 bases between. The CDR3 has 14 residues. The CDR3 here is CASSPAGQIYEQYF. CDR3 coding DNA: TGTGCCAGCAGCCCCGCGGGCCAAATTTACGAGCAGTACTTC.

This clonotype was counted at least ten times. V usage is TRBV7-8 and J usage is TRBJ2-1; D unresolved. From germline, CDR1 is SGHVS and CDR2 FQNEAQ. Trimming removed 2 bases at V and 4 bases at J, with 15 bases between. The CDR3 is 16 amino acids. The CDR3: CASSLPPQKPYNEQFF. The CDR3 bases are TGTGCCAGCAGCTTACCCCCACAGAAACCTTACAATGAGCAGTTCTTC.

This clonotype was counted only a few times. This chain connects TRBV4-1 to TRBJ2-1, with D tentatively TRBD1 or TRBD2 (6 bases each). Germline V gives CDR1 MGHRA, CDR2 YSYEKL. Trimming cost V 1 base and J 1 base, with 14 bases left between them. This CDR3 spans 17 amino acids. The DNA for the CDR3 is TGCGCCAGCAGCCAAGTTCCAGGAGGGGGTTCCTACAATGAGCAGTTCTTC. It codes for CASSQVPGGGSYNEQFF.